This record covers a single T cell receptor (beta chain). The entry originates in a study of blood T cell repertoires in COVID-19. Background on the study: There were acute and convalescent COVID-19 samples, and they came from the United States, Italy and Spain.

Assignments of participants to cohorts depended upon their own reported clinical history. Recovered participants had two consecutive negative NP/OP PCR tests, healthcare professional clearance, or symptom resolution. Some clones are missing from TCRdb's copy, which holds only in-frame ones; the method was immunoSEQ multiplex PCR. The profile covers fewer than 350,000 clones, with 89% appearing a single time and around 9.5% taken by the ten largest. The material sequenced was PBMCs or T cells enriched from blood (not recorded which). The TCR originated in a woman in her thirties or forties who had recovered from COVID-19.

The CDR3 loop reads CASSQGSGQGNQPQHF. The CDR3 coding sequence is TGTGCCAGCAGCCAGGGCTCGGGACAGGGCAATCAGCCCCAGCATTTT. This sequence joins TRBV3-1 (or the pseudogene TRBV3-2) and TRBJ1-5; 8 bases are a match to TRBD1. Trimming removed 3 bases from V and 2 bases from J; junction bases left unmatched: 6. This CDR3 is built from 16 residues. The germline gives CDR1 LGHDT, CDR2 YNNKEL (reference sequence).